This record covers a single T cell receptor (beta chain). These data belong to a study of cytomegalovirus exposure and HLA in healthy donors. Per the germline V gene, CDR1 is SNHLY and CDR2 is FYNNEI. The CDR3 is 17 residues long. V shed 2 bases and J 5 bases; nucleotides not matched to a gene: 9. Libraries were prepared by immunoSEQ multiplex PCR; TCRdb keeps only in-frame clonotypes and omits some of them. The table records 200,000 or so clones, about 86% of them present only once. The sequence was collected from a woman between 18 and 29 years old in good health and CMV-seronegative. Sequencing input: PBMCs. The V and J genes are TRBV2 and TRBJ2-2; TRBD1 matches at 9 bases. The CDR3: CASSEWGTGKRTGELFF. The CDR3 region has the DNA TGTGCCAGCAGTGAATGGGGGACAGGGAAGAGGACCGGGGAGCTGTTTTTT.